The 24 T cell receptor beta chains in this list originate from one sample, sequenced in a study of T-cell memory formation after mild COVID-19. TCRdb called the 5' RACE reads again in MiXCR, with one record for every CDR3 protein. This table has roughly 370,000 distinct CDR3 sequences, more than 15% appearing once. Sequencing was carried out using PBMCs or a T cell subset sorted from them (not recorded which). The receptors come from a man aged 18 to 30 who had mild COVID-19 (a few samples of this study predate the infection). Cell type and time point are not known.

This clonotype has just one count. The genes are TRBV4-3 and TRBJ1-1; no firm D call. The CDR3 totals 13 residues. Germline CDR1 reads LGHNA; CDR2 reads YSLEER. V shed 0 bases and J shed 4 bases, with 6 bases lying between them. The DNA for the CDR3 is TGCGCCAGCAGCCAAGAACTGGCCACTGAAGCTTTCTTT. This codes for CASSQELATEAFF.

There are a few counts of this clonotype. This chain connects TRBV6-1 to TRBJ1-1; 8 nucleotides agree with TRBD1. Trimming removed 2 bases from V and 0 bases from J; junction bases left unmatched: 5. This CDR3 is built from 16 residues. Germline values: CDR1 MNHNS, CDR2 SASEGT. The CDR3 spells CASSELPTGVNTEAFF. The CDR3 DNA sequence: TGTGCCAGCAGTGAATTACCGACAGGGGTGAACACTGAAGCTTTCTTT.

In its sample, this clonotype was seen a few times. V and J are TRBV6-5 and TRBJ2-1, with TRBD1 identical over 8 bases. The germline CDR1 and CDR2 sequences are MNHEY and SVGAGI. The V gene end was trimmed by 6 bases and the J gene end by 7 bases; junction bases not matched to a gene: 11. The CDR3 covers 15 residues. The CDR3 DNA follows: TGTGCCAGCAGATCAGGGGGCGCTGGGCCAAATGAGCAGTTCTTC. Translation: CASRSGGAGPNEQFF.

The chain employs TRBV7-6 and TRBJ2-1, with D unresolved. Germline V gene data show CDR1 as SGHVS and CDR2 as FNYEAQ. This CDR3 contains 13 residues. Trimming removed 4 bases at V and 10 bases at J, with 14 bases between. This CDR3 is CASSSTRFSEQFF. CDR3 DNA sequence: TGTGCCAGCAGCTCGACTCGCTTCTCGGAGCAGTTCTTC.

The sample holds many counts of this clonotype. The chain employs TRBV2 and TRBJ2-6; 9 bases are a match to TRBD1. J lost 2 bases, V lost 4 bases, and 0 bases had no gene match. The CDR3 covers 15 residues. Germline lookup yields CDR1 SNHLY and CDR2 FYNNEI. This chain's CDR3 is CASSGDRAGANVLTF. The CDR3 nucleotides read TGTGCCAGCAGTGGGGACAGGGCTGGGGCCAACGTCCTGACTTTC. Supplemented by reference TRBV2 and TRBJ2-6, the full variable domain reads EPEVTQTPSHQVTQMGQEVILRCVPISNHLYFYWYRQILGQKVEFLVSFYNNEISEKSEIFDDQFSVERPDGSNFTLKIRSTKLEDSAMYFCASSGDRAGANVLTFGAGSRLTVL.

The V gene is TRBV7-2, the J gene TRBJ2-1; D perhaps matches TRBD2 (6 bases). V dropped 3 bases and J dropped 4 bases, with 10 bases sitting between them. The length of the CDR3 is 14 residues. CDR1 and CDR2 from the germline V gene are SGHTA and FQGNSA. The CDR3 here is CASSLQRVYNEQFF. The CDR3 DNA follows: TGTGCCAGCAGCTTGCAGCGGGTGTACAATGAGCAGTTCTTC. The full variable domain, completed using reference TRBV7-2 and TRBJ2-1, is GAGVSQSPSNKVTEKGKDVELRCDPISGHTALYWYRQSLGQGLEFLIYFQGNSAPDKSGLPSDRFSAERTGGSVSTLTIQRTQQEDSAVYLCASSLQRVYNEQFFGPGTRLTVL.

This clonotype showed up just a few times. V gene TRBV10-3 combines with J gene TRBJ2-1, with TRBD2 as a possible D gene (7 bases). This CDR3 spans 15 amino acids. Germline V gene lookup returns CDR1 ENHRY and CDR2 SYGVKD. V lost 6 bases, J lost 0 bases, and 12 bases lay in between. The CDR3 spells CAIRPGGSSYNEQFF. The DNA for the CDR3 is TGTGCCATCAGGCCGGGGGGCAGCTCCTACAATGAGCAGTTCTTC.

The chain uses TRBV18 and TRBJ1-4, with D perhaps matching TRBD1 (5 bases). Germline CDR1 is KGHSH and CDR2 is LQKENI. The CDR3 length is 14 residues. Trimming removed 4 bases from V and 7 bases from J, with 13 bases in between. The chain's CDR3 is CASSQGIDPEKLFF. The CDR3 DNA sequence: TGTGCCAGCTCACAGGGGATTGATCCTGAAAAACTGTTTTTT.

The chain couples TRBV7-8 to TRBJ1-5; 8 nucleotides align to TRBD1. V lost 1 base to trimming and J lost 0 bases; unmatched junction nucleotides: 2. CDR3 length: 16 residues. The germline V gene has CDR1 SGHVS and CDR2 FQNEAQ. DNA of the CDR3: TGTGCCAGCAGCTTAGGGACAGGGCTTAGCAATCAGCCCCAGCATTTT. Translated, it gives CASSLGTGLSNQPQHF. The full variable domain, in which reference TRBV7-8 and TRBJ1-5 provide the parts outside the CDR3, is GAGVSQSPRYKVAKRGQDVALRCDPISGHVSLFWYQQALGQGPEFLTYFQNEAQLDKSGLPSDRFFAERPEGSVSTLKIQRTQQEDSAVYLCASSLGTGLSNQPQHFGDGTRLSIL.

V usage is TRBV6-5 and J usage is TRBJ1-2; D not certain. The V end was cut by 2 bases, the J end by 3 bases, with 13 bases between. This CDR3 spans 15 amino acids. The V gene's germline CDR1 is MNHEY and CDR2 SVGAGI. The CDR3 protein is CASSYQPPGYYGYTF. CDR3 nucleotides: TGTGCCAGCAGTTACCAACCACCTGGGTACTATGGCTACACCTTC.

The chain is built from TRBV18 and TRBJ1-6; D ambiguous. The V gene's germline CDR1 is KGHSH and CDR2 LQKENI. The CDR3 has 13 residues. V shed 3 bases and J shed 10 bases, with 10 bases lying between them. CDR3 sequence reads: CASSPSEESPLHF. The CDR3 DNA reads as TGTGCCAGCTCACCGTCCGAGGAGTCACCCCTCCACTTT.

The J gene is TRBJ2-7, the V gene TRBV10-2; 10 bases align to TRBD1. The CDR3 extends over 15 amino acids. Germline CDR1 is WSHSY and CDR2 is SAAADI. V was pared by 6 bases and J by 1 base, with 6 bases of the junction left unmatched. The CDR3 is CASSTPGQGSYEQYF. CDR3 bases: TGCGCCAGCAGCACGCCGGGACAGGGGTCCTACGAGCAGTACTTC.

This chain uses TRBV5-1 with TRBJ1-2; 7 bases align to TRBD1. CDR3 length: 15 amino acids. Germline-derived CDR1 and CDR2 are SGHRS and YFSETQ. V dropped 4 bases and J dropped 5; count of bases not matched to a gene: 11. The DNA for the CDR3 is TGCGCCAGCAGCCCGGAACCGGGACAGACATATGGCTACACCTTC. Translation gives CASSPEPGQTYGYTF. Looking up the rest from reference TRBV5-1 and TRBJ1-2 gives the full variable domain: KAGVTQTPRYLIKTRGQQVTLSCSPISGHRSVSWYQQTPGQGLQFLFEYFSETQRNKGNFPGRFSGRQFSNSRSEMNVSTLELGDSALYLCASSPEPGQTYGYTFGSGTRLTVV.

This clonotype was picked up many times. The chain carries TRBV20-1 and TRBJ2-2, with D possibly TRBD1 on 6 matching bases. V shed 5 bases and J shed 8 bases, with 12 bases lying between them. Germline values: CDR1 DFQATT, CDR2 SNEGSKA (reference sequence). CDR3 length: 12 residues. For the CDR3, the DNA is TGCAGTGCTCCCAGGGGATCGGGGGAGCTGTTTTTT. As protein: CSAPRGSGELFF.

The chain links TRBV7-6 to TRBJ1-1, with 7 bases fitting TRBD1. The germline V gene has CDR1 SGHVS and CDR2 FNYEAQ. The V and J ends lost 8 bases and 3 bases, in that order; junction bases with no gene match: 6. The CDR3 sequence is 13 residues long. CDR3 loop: CASVPGGDTEAFF. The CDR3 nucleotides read TGTGCCAGCGTCCCAGGGGGTGACACTGAAGCTTTCTTT.

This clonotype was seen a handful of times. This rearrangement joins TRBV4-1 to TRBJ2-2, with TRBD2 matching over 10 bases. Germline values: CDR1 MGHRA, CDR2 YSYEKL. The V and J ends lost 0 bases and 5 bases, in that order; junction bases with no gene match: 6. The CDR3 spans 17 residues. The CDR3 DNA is TGCGCCAGCAGCCAAGATCTGGGAGCGGGGGGGACCGGGGAGCTGTTTTTT. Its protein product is CASSQDLGAGGTGELFF.

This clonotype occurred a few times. The CDR3 coding sequence is TGTGCCAGCAGTGACAGGGGTTTTGGCTACGAGCAGTACTTC. This gives the protein CASSDRGFGYEQYF. The chain employs TRBV25-1 and TRBJ2-7, with D perhaps matching TRBD1 (6 bases). Deletions cut 3 bases from V and 3 bases from J, with 12 bases between. This CDR3 comprises 14 residues. Germline CDR1 and CDR2: MGHDK and SYGVNS.

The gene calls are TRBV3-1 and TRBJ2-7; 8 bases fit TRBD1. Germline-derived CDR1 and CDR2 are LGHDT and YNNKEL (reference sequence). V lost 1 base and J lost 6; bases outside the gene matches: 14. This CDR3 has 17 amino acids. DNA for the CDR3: TGTGCCAGCAGCCAAGTTCCGTTGTGGACAGGGTATTCCGAGCAGTACTTC. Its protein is CASSQVPLWTGYSEQYF.

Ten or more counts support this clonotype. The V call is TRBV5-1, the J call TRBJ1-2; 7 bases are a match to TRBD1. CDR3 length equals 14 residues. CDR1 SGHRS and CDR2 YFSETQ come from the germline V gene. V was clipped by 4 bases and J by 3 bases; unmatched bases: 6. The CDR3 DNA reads TGCGCCAGCAGCCGGGGACAGTCCGACTATGGCTACACCTTC. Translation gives CASSRGQSDYGYTF. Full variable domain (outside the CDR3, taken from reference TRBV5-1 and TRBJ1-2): KAGVTQTPRYLIKTRGQQVTLSCSPISGHRSVSWYQQTPGQGLQFLFEYFSETQRNKGNFPGRFSGRQFSNSRSEMNVSTLELGDSALYLCASSRGQSDYGYTFGSGTRLTVV.

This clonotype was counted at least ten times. CDR3 nucleotides: TGTGCCAGCAGCTTACCCCACTTCCCCCCGGGGGATACGCAGTATTTT. As protein: CASSLPHFPPGDTQYF. The rearrangement links TRBV7-9 to TRBJ2-3; tentatively, D is TRBD2 (5 bases). The CDR3 runs to 16 residues. Deletions cut 2 bases from V and 6 bases from J, with 18 bases between. CDR1 is SEHNR and CDR2 is FQNEAQ in the germline V gene (reference sequence). Filled out from reference TRBV7-9 and TRBJ2-3, the complete variable domain reads DTGVSQNPRHKITKRGQNVTFRCDPISEHNRLYWYRQTLGQGPEFLTYFQNEAQLEKSRLLSDRFSAERPKGSFSTLEIQRTEQGDSAMYLCASSLPHFPPGDTQYFGPGTRLTVL.

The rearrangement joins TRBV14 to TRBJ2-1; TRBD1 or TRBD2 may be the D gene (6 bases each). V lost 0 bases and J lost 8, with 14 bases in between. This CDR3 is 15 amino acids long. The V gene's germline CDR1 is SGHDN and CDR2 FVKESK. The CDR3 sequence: CASSQEVGGPDEQFF. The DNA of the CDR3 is TGTGCCAGCAGCCAAGAAGTTGGGGGGCCCGATGAGCAGTTCTTC.

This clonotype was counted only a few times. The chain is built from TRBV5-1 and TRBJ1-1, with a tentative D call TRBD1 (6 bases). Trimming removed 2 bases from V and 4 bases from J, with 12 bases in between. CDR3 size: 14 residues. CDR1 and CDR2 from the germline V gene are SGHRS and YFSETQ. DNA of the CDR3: TGCGCCAGCAGCTTAGGGGGGCCTAGCACTGAAGCTTTCTTT. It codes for CASSLGGPSTEAFF.

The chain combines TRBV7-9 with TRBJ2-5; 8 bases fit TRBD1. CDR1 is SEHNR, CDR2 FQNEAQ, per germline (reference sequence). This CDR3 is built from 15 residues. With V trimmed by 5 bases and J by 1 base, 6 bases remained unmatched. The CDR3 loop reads CASSHLDRVQETQYF. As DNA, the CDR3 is TGTGCCAGCAGCCACTTGGACAGGGTCCAAGAGACCCAGTACTTC. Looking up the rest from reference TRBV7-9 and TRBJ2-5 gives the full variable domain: DTGVSQNPRHKITKRGQNVTFRCDPISEHNRLYWYRQTLGQGPEFLTYFQNEAQLEKSRLLSDRFSAERPKGSFSTLEIQRTEQGDSAMYLCASSHLDRVQETQYFGPGTRLLVL.

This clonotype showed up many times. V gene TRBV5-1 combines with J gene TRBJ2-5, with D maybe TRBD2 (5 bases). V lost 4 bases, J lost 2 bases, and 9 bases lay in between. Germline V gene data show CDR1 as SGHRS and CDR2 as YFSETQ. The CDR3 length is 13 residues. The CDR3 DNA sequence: TGCGCCAGCAGCGCCCGGGATCAAGAGACCCAGTACTTC. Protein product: CASSARDQETQYF.